The present T cell receptor beta chain was sequenced within a study of PD-1 blockade in mismatch repair-deficient tumors. Study-level findings and limits: Three of seven peptides expanded clones, giving about 150 unique blood TCRs.

As to this clone: Its antigen is not identified.

The germline gives CDR1 LNHDA, CDR2 SQIVND (reference sequence). Trimming cost V 1 base and J 4 bases, with 4 bases left between them. The CDR3 contains 12 residues. Time point given: identical approximately eleven-day culture without peptide (control). Each of several ELISpot-reactive candidate peptides was used for approximately eleven-day stimulation. Clones were read by immunoSEQ multiplex PCR, and TCRdb kept only the in-frame ones, dropping some. The repertoire includes more than 13,000 clones, under 90% of them detected once, and about an eighth sits in the top ten. The chain carries TRBV19 and TRBJ2-5; D is unclear. This receptor was identified in an adult with mismatch repair-deficient cancer. Sequencing was performed on cells cultured in vitro, taken from a patient treated with pembrolizumab. CDR3 bases: TGTGCCAGTAGTATAGGTCGAGAGACCCAGTACTTC. Protein product: CASSIGRETQYF.